The sample holds one count of the clone carrying this T cell receptor beta chain. Its antigen is undetermined. The PCR made use of 60 Vbeta and 13 Jbeta primers. The protocol was immunoSEQ multiplex PCR, while the TCRdb copy is restricted to in-frame clones and leaves out a portion. Of roughly 190,000 clones detected, 75% to 85% appear once; the ten largest clones hold under 2%. This sample was taken from a study of cytomegalovirus exposure and HLA in healthy donors. Study results and caveats: In a later analysis, TCR association rates varied by HLA locus: DRB1 most, HLA-C fewest. Another analysis was done later, and it associated roughly 15,000 TCR beta sequences with HLA alleles at 0.05 false discovery rate. In an earlier analysis, productive rearrangement rates for most beta V segments clustered near 87% or 30%. Later on, a genetic analysis was performed. It linked a missense variant in DCLRE1C with V- and J-gene trimming of TCR beta.

The CDR3 extends over 17 amino acids. CDR1 and CDR2 (germline): SGHNT, YYREEE (reference sequence). The V end was cut by 1 base, the J end by 0 bases, with 14 bases between. Sequencing was performed on PBMCs. This TCR came from a girl aged 10 to 17 in good health and CMV-seropositive. The chain is built from TRBV5-4 and TRBJ1-3; D gene uncertain. The CDR3 here is CASSLSGADFSGNTIYF. The CDR3 DNA reads TGTGCCAGCAGCTTGTCGGGTGCAGACTTCTCTGGAAACACCATATATTTT.